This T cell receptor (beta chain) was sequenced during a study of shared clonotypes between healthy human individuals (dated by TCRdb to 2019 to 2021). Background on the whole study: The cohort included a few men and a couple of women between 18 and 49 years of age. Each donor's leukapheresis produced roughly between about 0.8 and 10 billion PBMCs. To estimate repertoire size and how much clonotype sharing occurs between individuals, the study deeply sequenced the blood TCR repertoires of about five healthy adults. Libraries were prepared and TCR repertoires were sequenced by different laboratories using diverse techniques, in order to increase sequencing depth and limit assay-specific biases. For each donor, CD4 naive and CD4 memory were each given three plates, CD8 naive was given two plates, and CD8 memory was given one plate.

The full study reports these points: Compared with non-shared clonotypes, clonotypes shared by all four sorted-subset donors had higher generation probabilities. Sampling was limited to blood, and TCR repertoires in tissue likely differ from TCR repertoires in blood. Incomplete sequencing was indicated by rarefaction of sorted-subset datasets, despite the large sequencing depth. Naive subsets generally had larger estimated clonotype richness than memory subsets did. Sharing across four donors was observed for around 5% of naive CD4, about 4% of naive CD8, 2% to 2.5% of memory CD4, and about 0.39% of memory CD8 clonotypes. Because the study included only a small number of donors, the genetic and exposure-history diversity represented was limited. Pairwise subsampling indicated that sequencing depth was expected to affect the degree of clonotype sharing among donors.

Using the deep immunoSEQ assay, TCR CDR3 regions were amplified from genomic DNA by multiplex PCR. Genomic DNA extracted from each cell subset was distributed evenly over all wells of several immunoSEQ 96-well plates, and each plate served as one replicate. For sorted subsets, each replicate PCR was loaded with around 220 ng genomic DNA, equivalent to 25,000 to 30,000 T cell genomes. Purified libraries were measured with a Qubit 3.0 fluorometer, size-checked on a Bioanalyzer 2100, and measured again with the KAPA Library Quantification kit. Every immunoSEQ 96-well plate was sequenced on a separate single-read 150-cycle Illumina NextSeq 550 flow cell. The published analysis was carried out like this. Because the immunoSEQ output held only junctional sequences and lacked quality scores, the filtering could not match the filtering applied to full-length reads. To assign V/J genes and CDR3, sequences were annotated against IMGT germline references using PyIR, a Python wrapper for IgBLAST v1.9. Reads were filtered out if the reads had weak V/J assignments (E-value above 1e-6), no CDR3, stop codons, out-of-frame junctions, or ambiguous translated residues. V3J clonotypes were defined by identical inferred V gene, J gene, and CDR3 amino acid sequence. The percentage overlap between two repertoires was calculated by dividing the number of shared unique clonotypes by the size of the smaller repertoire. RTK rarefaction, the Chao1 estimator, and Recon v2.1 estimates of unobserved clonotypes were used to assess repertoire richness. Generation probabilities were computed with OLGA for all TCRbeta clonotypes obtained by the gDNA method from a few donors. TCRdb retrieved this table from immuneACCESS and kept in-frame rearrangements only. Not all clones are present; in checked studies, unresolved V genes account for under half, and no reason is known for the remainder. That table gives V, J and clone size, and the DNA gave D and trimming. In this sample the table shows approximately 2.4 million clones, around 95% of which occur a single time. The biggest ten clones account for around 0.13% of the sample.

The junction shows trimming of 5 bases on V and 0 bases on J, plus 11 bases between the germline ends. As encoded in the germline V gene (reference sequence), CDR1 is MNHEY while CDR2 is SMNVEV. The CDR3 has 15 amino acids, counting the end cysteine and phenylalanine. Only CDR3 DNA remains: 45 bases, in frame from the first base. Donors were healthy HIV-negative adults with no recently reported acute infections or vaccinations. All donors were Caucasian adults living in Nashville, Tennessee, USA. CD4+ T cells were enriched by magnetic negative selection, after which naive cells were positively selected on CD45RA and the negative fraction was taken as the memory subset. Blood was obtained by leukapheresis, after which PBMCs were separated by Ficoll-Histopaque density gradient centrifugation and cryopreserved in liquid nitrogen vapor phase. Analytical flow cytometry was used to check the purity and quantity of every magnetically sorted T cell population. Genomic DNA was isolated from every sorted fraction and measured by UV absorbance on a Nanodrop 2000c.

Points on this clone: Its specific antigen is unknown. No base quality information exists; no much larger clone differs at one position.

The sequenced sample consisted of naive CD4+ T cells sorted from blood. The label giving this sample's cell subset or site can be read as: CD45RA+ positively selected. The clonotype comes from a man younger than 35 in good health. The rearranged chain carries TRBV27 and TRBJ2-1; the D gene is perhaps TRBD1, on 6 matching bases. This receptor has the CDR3 CASSVRGNSYNEQFF. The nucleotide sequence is TGTGCCAGCAGTGTCAGGGGTAACTCCTACAATGAGCAGTTCTTC.